What follows are 5 T cell receptor beta chains derived from one specimen sequenced in a study of T cells in Graves' hyperthyroidism and ophthalmopathy. Amplification yielded TCR beta CDR3 regions, with RNA transcripts as the source. HTBI primers drove first-round RT-PCR of the TCR CDR3. MiXCR, applied by TCRdb to the multiplex PCR reads, yields one record per CDR3 protein. The table includes roughly 750,000 distinct CDR3 sequences, about a sixth detected once. Sequencing input: blood. These receptors were taken from a young man with Graves' hyperthyroidism.

The CDR3: CASKGNSNQPQHF. The CDR3 DNA reads as TGTGCCAGCAAGGGGAATAGCAATCAGCCCCAGCATTTT. The V gene is TRBV28, the J gene TRBJ1-5; tentative D call: TRBD1 (5 bases). CDR3 length: 13 amino acids. V lost 7 bases and J lost 0, with 7 bases in between. Germline V gene sequence: CDR1 MDHEN, CDR2 SYDVKM.

Points on this clonotype: This may be a read error: a much more frequent sequence differs by one nucleotide. The chain couples TRBV7-3 to TRBJ1-1, with D unresolved. CDR1 and CDR2 from the germline V gene are SGHTA and FQGTGA. This CDR3 is 13 amino acids long. This chain's CDR3 is CAGSLMTTTEAFF. CDR3 sequence (DNA): TGTGCCGGCAGCTTAATGACGACCACTGAAGCTTTCTTT.

This clonotype occurred many times. The chain has TRBV27 and TRBJ1-1; D might be TRBD1 (6 bases). The CDR3 totals 15 residues. The ends were cut back, 0 bases at V and 0 bases at J, with 8 bases in the middle. Germline V CDR1 and CDR2: MNHEY, SMNVEV (reference sequence). DNA of the CDR3: TGTGCCAGCAGTTTATCTACAGGGCTGAACACTGAAGCTTTCTTT. Translated, it gives CASSLSTGLNTEAFF.

This chain connects TRBV15 to TRBJ2-5; maybe TRBD2 (6 bases). The CDR3 contains 13 residues. CDR1 and CDR2 from the germline V gene are LNHNV and YYDKDF (reference sequence). Trimming took 5 bases from V and 5 from J, leaving 12 bases between them. The CDR3 is CATSGGVDETQYF. CDR3 sequence (DNA): TGTGCCACCAGCGGAGGGGTCGACGAGACCCAGTACTTC.

This chain uses TRBV11-2 with TRBJ1-2, with a possible D match to TRBD1 (5 bases). With 2 bases removed from V and 8 bases from J, the gap between germline ends came to 15 bases. From germline, CDR1 is SGHAT and CDR2 FQNNGV. The CDR3 is 14 amino acids. CDR3 sequence reads: CASSLSRVHRGYTF. DNA for the CDR3: TGTGCCAGCAGCTTAAGCAGGGTTCATCGAGGCTACACCTTC.